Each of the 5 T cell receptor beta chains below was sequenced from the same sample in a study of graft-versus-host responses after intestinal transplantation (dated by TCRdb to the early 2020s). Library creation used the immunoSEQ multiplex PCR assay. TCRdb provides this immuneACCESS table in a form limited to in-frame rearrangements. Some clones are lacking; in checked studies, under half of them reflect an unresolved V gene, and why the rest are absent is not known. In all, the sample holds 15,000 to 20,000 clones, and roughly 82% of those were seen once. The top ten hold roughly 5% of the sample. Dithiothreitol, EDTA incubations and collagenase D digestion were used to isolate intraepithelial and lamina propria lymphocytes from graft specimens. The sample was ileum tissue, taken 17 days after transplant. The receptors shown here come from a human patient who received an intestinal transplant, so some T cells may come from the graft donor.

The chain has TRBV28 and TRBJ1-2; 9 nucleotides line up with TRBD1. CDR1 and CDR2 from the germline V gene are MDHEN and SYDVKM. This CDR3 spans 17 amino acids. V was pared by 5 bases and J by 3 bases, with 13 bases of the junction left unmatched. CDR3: CASSPLTGGGGDYGYTF. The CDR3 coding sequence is TGTGCCAGCAGTCCATTAACAGGGGGCGGCGGGGACTATGGCTACACCTTC.

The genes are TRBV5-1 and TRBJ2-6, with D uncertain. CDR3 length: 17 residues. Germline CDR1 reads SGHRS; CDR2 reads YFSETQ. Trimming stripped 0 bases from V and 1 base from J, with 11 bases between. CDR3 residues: CASSLGVYGSGANVLTF. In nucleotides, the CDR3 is TGCGCCAGCAGCTTGGGGGTTTATGGGTCTGGGGCCAACGTCCTGACTTTC.

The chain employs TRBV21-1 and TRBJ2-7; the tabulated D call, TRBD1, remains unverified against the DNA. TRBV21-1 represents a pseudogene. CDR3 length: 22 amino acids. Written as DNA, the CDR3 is TGTGCCAGCAGCAAAGCCAGCAAATCGACAGACCCAAGGGCCTCCACCACCTACGAGCAGTACTTC. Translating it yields CASSKASKSTDPRASTTYEQYF.

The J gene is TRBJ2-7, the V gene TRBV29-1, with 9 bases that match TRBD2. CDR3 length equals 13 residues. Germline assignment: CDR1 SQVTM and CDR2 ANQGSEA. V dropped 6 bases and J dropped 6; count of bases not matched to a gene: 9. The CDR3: CSVRAGGPPEQYF. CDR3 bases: TGCAGCGTGAGGGCGGGAGGGCCCCCCGAGCAGTACTTC.

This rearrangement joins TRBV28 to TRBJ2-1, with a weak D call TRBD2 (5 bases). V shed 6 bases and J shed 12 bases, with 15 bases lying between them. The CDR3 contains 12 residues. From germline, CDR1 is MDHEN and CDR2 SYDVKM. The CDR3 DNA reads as TGTGCCAGCAGCCCTGAGGGTTTTGGGCAGTTCTTC. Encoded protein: CASSPEGFGQFF.